This TCR beta chain was identified during a study of OX40 agonist ivuxolimab in advanced cancers. The wider study: Patients received intravenous ivuxolimab every 2 weeks at 0.01 to 10 mg/kg. Recorded diagnoses for dose-escalation patients were hepatocellular carcinoma, melanoma, renal cell or head and neck cancer.

Baseline, cycle 4 day 1, and cycle 7 day 1 were the blood sampling points. Profiled with immunoSEQ multiplex PCR; TCRdb holds only in-frame clones, not every one. Of 60,000 to 75,000 clones listed, around 80% were seen once; the top ten hold over 0.95%. Trimming left V 11 bases short and J 4 bases short, with 14 bases between. Germline CDR1 is MDHEN and CDR2 is SYDVKM. This CDR3 is 13 amino acids long. V usage is TRBV28 and J usage is TRBJ2-2, with D possibly matching TRBD1 (6 bases). This receptor was obtained from an adult with an advanced solid tumor such as melanoma, head and neck, liver or kidney cancer. The specimen was CD4+ or CD8+ T cells sorted from blood, collected in a trial of the OX40 agonist ivuxolimab. In nucleotides, the CDR3 is TGTGCCTCCCAGAGGGGGACCACCGGGGAGCTGTTTTTT. Its translation: CASQRGTTGELFF. The variable domain in full, completed from reference TRBV28 and TRBJ2-2, reads DVKVTQSSRYLVKRTGEKVFLECVQDMDHENMFWYRQDPGLGLRLIYFSYDVKMKEKGDIPEGYSVSREKKERFSLILESASTNQTSMYLCASQRGTTGELFFGEGSRLTVL.